Presented here are 9 T cell receptor beta chains from one specimen sequenced in a study of shared clonotypes between healthy human individuals. Sequenced by immunoSEQ multiplex PCR; TCRdb stores in-frame clones only, minus some. Here the sample spans about 800,000 clones, just over 95% being singletons. CD45RO-negative CD8 cells positively selected for CCR7 made up the naive population, which excluded terminally differentiated effector memory CD45RA+ cells. The material sequenced was naive CD8+ T cells sorted from blood. These receptors originate from a man aged 25 to 45 in good health.

V is TRBV7-9 and J is TRBJ2-3; TRBD1 matches at 11 bases. CDR3 length equals 15 residues. V lost 4 bases, J lost 4 bases, and 4 bases stayed unmatched. Per germline, CDR1 SEHNR and CDR2 FQNEAQ (reference sequence). CDR3 in amino acids: CASSYPGQGADTQYF. The CDR3 nucleotides are TGTGCCAGCAGCTATCCGGGACAGGGGGCAGATACGCAGTATTTT.

The J gene is TRBJ1-3, the V gene TRBV4-1, with D possibly being TRBD1 (6 bases). V dropped 0 bases and J dropped 12 bases, with 15 bases sitting between them. CDR3 length equals 14 residues. Germline loops: CDR1 MGHRA, CDR2 YSYEKL. CDR3 in DNA: TGCGCCAGCAGCCAAGATGGGTCAGGGGCCCGCATATATTTT. It yields the protein CASSQDGSGARIYF.

The V gene is TRBV6-5, the J gene TRBJ2-7; 10 positions match TRBD2. Germline V gene data show CDR1 as MNHEY and CDR2 as SVGAGI. The ends lost 2 bases at V and 3 bases at J; junction bases unmatched: 7. This CDR3 has 16 amino acids. The CDR3 DNA reads TGTGCCAGCAGTTACGGCCTAGCGGGAGTCGACTACGAGCAGTACTTC. It translates to CASSYGLAGVDYEQYF.

The rearrangement uses TRBV2 and TRBJ2-4; TRBD2 might be the D (6 bases). The V and J ends lost 7 bases and 1 base respectively, with 17 bases between them. The CDR3 is 16 residues long. Germline-derived CDR1 and CDR2 are SNHLY and FYNNEI. CDR3 in DNA: TGTGCCAGCAAAAATTCGGGGGACCTCGCCAAAAACATTCAGTACTTC. Protein product: CASKNSGDLAKNIQYF.

This chain links TRBV5-1 with TRBJ2-1; 7 bases line up with TRBD2. The CDR3 sequence is 14 residues long. Trimming removed 6 bases from V and 10 bases from J; junction bases left unmatched: 13. Per germline, CDR1 SGHRS and CDR2 YFSETQ. The CDR3 bases are TGCGCCAGCAACCTTTGGGGCGCGGGAGACGAGCAGTTCTTC. Amino acids: CASNLWGAGDEQFF. The full variable domain, its missing parts supplied by reference TRBV5-1 and TRBJ2-1, is KAGVTQTPRYLIKTRGQQVTLSCSPISGHRSVSWYQQTPGQGLQFLFEYFSETQRNKGNFPGRFSGRQFSNSRSEMNVSTLELGDSALYLCASNLWGAGDEQFFGPGTRLTVL.

This chain uses TRBV28 with TRBJ2-7, with 15 bases aligning to TRBD2. V shed 5 bases, J shed 6 bases, and the junction held 8 bases outside the gene matches. The CDR3 sequence is 16 residues long. CDR1 MDHEN and CDR2 SYDVKM come from the germline V gene. The CDR3: CASSLGLAGGPGEQYF. The CDR3 region has the DNA TGTGCCAGCAGTCTTGGACTAGCGGGAGGGCCGGGCGAGCAGTACTTC.

This clone occurred once. CDR3: CASSPPGVGNTIYF. CDR3 bases: TGTGCCAGCTCACCACCGGGGGTAGGCAACACCATATATTTT. The J gene is TRBJ1-3, the V gene TRBV18, with a weak D call TRBD1 (5 bases). The CDR3 extends over 14 amino acids. V was pared by 0 bases and J by 7 bases, with 10 bases between. Germline values: CDR1 KGHSH, CDR2 LQKENI.

The chain links TRBV10-2 to TRBJ2-7; D may be TRBD2 (6 bases). The CDR3 length is 15 residues. V lost 8 bases to trimming and J lost 2 bases, with 19 bases between them. Looked up from germline, CDR1 is WSHSY and CDR2 is SAAADI. The CDR3 here is CASAEWTEGTYEQYF. The CDR3 region has the DNA TGCGCCAGCGCAGAATGGACGGAGGGAACCTACGAGCAGTACTTC.

The J gene is TRBJ2-1, the V gene TRBV5-1; D uncertain. Germline V lookup: CDR1 SGHRS, CDR2 YFSETQ. This CDR3 has 16 amino acids. Trimming took off 0 bases at V and 3 bases at J, with 13 bases between the two ends. CDR3 in DNA: TGCGCCAGCAGCTTGGGGGCCGGCTCTAACTACAATGAGCAGTTCTTC. Translating gives CASSLGAGSNYNEQFF.